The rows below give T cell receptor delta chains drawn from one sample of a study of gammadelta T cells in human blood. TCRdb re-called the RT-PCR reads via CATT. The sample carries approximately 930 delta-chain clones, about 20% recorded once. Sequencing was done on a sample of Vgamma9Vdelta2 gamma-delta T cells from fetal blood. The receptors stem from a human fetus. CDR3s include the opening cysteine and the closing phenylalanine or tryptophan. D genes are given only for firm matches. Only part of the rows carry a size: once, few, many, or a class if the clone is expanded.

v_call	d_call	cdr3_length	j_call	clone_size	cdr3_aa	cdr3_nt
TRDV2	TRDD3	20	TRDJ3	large	CACDYLLGDTRSWDTRQMFF	TGTGCCTGTGACTACCTTCTGGGGGATACGCGCTCCTGGGACACCCGACAGATGTTTTTC
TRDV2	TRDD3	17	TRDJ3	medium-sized	CACDTWDTSWDTRQMFF	TGTGCCTGTGACACCTGGGATACTTCCTGGGACACCCGACAGATGTTTTTC
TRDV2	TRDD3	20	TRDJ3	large	CACDTVVLGDSSWDTRQMFF	TGTGCCTGTGACACCGTGGTACTGGGGGATAGCTCCTGGGACACCCGACAGATGTTTTTC
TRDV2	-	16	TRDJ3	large	CACDTWGSWDTRQMFF	TGTGCCTGTGACACCTGGGGATCCTGGGACACCCGACAGATGTTTTTC
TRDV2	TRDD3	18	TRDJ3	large	CACDTAGGYSWDTRQMFF	TGTGCCTGTGACACCGCTGGGGGATACTCCTGGGACACCCGACAGATGTTTTTC
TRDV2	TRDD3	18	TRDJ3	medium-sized	CACDTAGGKSWDTRQMFF	TGTGCCTGTGACACCGCTGGGGGAAAAAGCTGGGACACCCGACAGATGTTTTTC
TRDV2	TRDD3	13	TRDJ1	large	CACGGYDADKLIF	TGTGCCTGTGGGGGATACGATGCCGATAAACTCATCTTT
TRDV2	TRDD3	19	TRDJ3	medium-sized	CACDELLGESSWDTRQMFF	TGTGCCTGTGACGAATTACTGGGGGAGAGCTCCTGGGACACCCGACAGATGTTTTTC
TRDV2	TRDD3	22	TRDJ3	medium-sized	CACDTGYWGRMPTSWDTRQMFF	TGTGCCTGTGACACCGGGTACTGGGGGAGAATGCCTACTTCCTGGGACACCCGACAGATGTTTTTC
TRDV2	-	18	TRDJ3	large	CACDTGGQSSWDTRQMFF	TGTGCCTGTGACACCGGGGGGCAAAGCTCCTGGGACACCCGACAGATGTTTTTC
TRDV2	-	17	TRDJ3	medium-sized	CACDTVWSSWDTRQMFF	TGTGCCTGTGACACCGTCTGGAGCTCCTGGGACACCCGACAGATGTTTTTC
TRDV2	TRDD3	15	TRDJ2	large	CACDILGDTQAQLFF	TGTGCCTGTGACATACTGGGGGATACGCAAGCACAACTCTTCTTT
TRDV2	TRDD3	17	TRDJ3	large	CACDTGGYSWDTRQMFF	TGTGCCTGTGACACCGGGGGATACTCCTGGGACACCCGACAGATGTTTTTC
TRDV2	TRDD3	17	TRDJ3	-	CACDFTGGSWDTRQMFF	TGTGCCTGTGACTTTACTGGGGGATCCTGGGACACCCGACAGATGTTTTTC